The 20 T cell receptor beta chains presented below share a single source sample, sequenced in a study of molecular identifiers for immune sequencing clone quantification. TCRdb recomputed calls from the PCR reads with MiXCR, one row per CDR3 protein. The sample lists some 320,000 distinct CDR3 sequences, about a fifth seen once, with approximately 0.85% in the top ten. The sample taken for sequencing was naive CD8+ T cells from blood, with Jurkat cell RNA spiked in. This sample's subset: FACS-sorted CD8+CD4-CCR7+CD45RA+ naive T cells. The receptors originated from a human donor in good health. Some libraries in this study had Jurkat cell RNA spiked in.

Comment on this clonotype: This sequence may be a read error, since a much larger clone differs from it by one base. The CDR3 end shows no conserved phenylalanine or tryptophan, and so a read error is likely. The chain combines TRBV12-5 with TRBJ1-1; no reliable D call. CDR3 length: 12 amino acids. Germline assignment: CDR1 LGHNT and CDR2 FRNRAP. V was pared by 6 bases and J by 6 bases, with 11 bases between. CDR3 amino acids: CASGPSASEAFS. The CDR3 DNA reads as TGTGCTAGTGGCCCCTCAGCGTCTGAAGCTTTCTCT.

This clonotype was found many times. The chain uses TRBV2 and TRBJ2-7; D is possibly TRBD2 (6 bases). Germline lookup yields CDR1 SNHLY and CDR2 FYNNEI. CDR3 size: 14 residues. Deletions cut 6 bases from V and 6 bases from J, with 18 bases between. CDR3 region: CASRPVGGLGEQYF. CDR3 nucleotide sequence: TGTGCCAGCAGACCCGTCGGGGGTTTAGGCGAGCAGTACTTC.

This clonotype was seen more than once but under ten times. V usage is TRBV6-2 or TRBV6-3 and J usage is TRBJ2-5; TRBD1 matches 8 bases. The V segment lost 6 bases and the J segment 5 bases; nucleotides outside the gene matches: 8. Germline-derived CDR1 and CDR2 are MNHEY and SVGEGT. There are 14 residues in the CDR3. CDR3 DNA: TGTGCCAGCAGACACAGACAGGGGCTCGAGACCCAGTACTTC. Its protein product is CASRHRQGLETQYF.

This clonotype came up many times. V gene TRBV12-3 or TRBV12-4 combines with J gene TRBJ1-5; D may be TRBD1 (5 bases). The germline V and J ends were trimmed by 5 bases and 6 bases, with 14 bases remaining between them. There are 14 residues in the CDR3. CDR3 DNA sequence: TGTGCCAGCAGTCTAGACAGTCCCCTTCAGCCCCAGCATTTT. Translated, it gives CASSLDSPLQPQHF.

This clonotype was recorded at least ten times. This chain uses TRBV4-3 with TRBJ2-3, with TRBD2 as a possible D gene (5 bases). The germline CDR1 and CDR2 sequences are LGHNA and YSLEER. With 2 bases removed from V and 4 bases from J, the gap between germline ends came to 7 bases. This CDR3 is built from 13 residues. CDR3 bases: TGCGCCAGCAGCCAATCTAGCTCAGATACGCAGTATTTT. This translates into CASSQSSSDTQYF.

This clonotype was recorded at least ten times. The chain combines TRBV20-1 with TRBJ2-7; 7 bases are a match to TRBD1. This CDR3 spans 15 amino acids. Germline V gives CDR1 DFQATT, CDR2 SNEGSKA (reference sequence). V was clipped by 3 bases and J by 2 bases; unmatched bases: 10. The CDR3 bases are TGCAGTGCTAGTAAACCCTGGCAGGGGGCCTACGAGCAGTACTTC. Encoded protein: CSASKPWQGAYEQYF.

As regards this clonotype: The junction shows a germline mismatch at one end, possibly a read error. V and J are TRBV5-1 and TRBJ2-7; D remains ambiguous. CDR1 SGHRS and CDR2 YFSETQ come from the germline V gene. The CDR3 extends over 13 amino acids. CDR3 in amino acids: CTSSSGAYYEQYF. CDR3 bases: TGCACCAGCAGCTCTGGCGCGTACTACGAGCAGTACTTC.

As for this clonotype: This sequence may be a read error, since a much larger clone differs from it by one base. The chain has TRBV21-1 and TRBJ1-5; TRBD1 reflects the table's D call only, with no check against the DNA. TRBV21-1 is classified as a pseudogene. The length of the CDR3 is 15 residues. In nucleotides, the CDR3 is TGTGCCAGCAGCAATCGGAAGGGGTTTGGTCAGCTCCAGCATTTT. Amino acid sequence: CASSNRKGFGQLQHF.

This clonotype showed up many times. This chain links TRBV12-3 or TRBV12-4 with TRBJ2-1; 10 nucleotides align to TRBD1. CDR3 size: 14 residues. J lost 8 bases, V lost 5 bases, and 6 bases had no gene match. CDR3 DNA sequence: TGTGCCAGCAGTCCAGACAGGGGGCTCGATGAGCAGTTCTTC. Translated: CASSPDRGLDEQFF.

About this clonotype itself: A much larger clone lies a single base off, so this may be a read error. The rearrangement joins TRBV20-1 to TRBJ2-7; a possible D gene is TRBD2 (5 bases). Germline CDR1 reads DFQATT; CDR2 reads SNEGSKA (reference sequence). Trimming removed 1 base at V and 11 bases at J, with 18 bases between. The CDR3 length is 13 residues. The CDR3 region is CSARALNGGSEYF. The CDR3 coding sequence is TGCAGTGCTAGAGCACTAAATGGAGGATCGGAGTACTTC.

This clonotype was observed a handful of times. This chain uses TRBV12-3 or TRBV12-4 with TRBJ2-3; 7 bases map to TRBD2. V was pared by 6 bases and J by 2 bases, with 5 bases of the junction left unmatched. This CDR3 comprises 14 residues. Written as DNA, the CDR3 is TGTGCCAGCAGCCCCGGGGGGAACACAGATACGCAGTATTTT. This encodes CASSPGGNTDTQYF.

This clonotype was detected many times. The chain links TRBV7-9 to TRBJ2-3; 7 nucleotides line up with TRBD1. The germline V gene encodes CDR1 SEHNR and CDR2 FQNEAQ (reference sequence). The CDR3 consists of 15 residues. With 0 bases clipped from V and 5 bases from J, the junction kept 5 bases outside the gene matches. CDR3 DNA: TGTGCCAGCAGCTTAGCCGGCACAGGGGAAGATACGCAGTATTTT. Its protein is CASSLAGTGEDTQYF. Variable domain in full (rest from reference TRBV7-9 and TRBJ2-3): DTGVSQNPRHKITKRGQNVTFRCDPISEHNRLYWYRQTLGQGPEFLTYFQNEAQLEKSRLLSDRFSAERPKGSFSTLEIQRTEQGDSAMYLCASSLAGTGEDTQYFGPGTRLTVL.

This clonotype occurred once. Possible read error: a much larger clone is one base away. The V and J genes are TRBV7-9 and TRBJ2-2; D might be TRBD1 or TRBD2, each matching 5 bases. The CDR3 sequence is 16 residues long. Looked up from germline, CDR1 is SEHNR and CDR2 is FQNEAQ (reference sequence). CDR3 nucleotides: TGTGCCAGCAGCCGCACCGGGCAGGGAATCACCGGGGAGCCGTTTTTT. It yields the protein CASSRTGQGITGEPFF.

This clonotype was counted many times. This chain uses TRBV6-2 or TRBV6-3 with TRBJ1-1; TRBD1 is a possible D gene (5 bases). Looked up from germline, CDR1 is MNHEY and CDR2 is SVGEGT. The CDR3 length is 10 residues. The V end lost 9 bases, the J end lost 6 bases, and 8 bases lay between the germline ends. CDR3 nucleotides: TGTGCCAGTGGGGACGCTGAAGCTTTCTTT. It specifies CASGDAEAFF.

At least ten counts were recorded for this clonotype. This chain joins TRBV2 and TRBJ2-7; D is unclear. This CDR3 is 14 amino acids long. Germline V CDR1 and CDR2: SNHLY, FYNNEI. Trimming cost V 7 bases and J 1 base, with 14 bases left between them. The CDR3 coding sequence is TGTGCCAGCATGGAAGAAGGTTTGTCCTACGAGCAGTACTTC. This codes for CASMEEGLSYEQYF.

This clonotype appeared a few times. V is TRBV4-1 and J is TRBJ1-4, with D maybe TRBD1 (5 bases). Germline V gives CDR1 MGHRA, CDR2 YSYEKL. V gave up 0 bases and J gave up 0 bases, with 17 bases separating them. The CDR3 totals 19 residues. This CDR3 is CASSQETGTVLSTNEKLFF. CDR3 coding DNA: TGCGCCAGCAGCCAAGAGACCGGGACGGTTCTTTCAACTAATGAAAAACTGTTTTTT.

As concerns this clonotype: A much more abundant neighbour one base away suggests this may be a read error. The genes are TRBV12-3 or TRBV12-4 and TRBJ1-1; possibly TRBD1 for D (5 bases). The CDR3 totals 15 residues. V lost 5 bases and J 1 base, leaving 14 bases between the germline ends. The CDR3 DNA reads TGTGCCAGCAGTGAGGTGACAGTCCAGAACACTGAAGCTTTCTTT. Protein product: CASSEVTVQNTEAFF.

This clonotype came up many times. The chain uses TRBV7-2 and TRBJ2-1; D gene unclear. V was pared by 6 bases and J by 4 bases, with 10 bases between. Germline V gives CDR1 SGHTA, CDR2 FQGNSA. This CDR3 has 13 residues. DNA of the CDR3: TGTGCCAGCAGAACCCTAGTTTACAATGAGCAGTTCTTC. Translated, it gives CASRTLVYNEQFF.

Many counts were recorded for this clonotype. The genes are TRBV5-1 and TRBJ1-1; 10 nucleotides agree with TRBD1. The CDR3 is 15 residues long. CDR1 is SGHRS and CDR2 is YFSETQ in the germline V gene. The V segment lost 4 bases and the J segment 5 bases; nucleotides outside the gene matches: 8. CDR3 region: CASSLRDRGWTEAFF. CDR3 sequence (DNA): TGCGCCAGCAGCCTCCGGGACAGGGGTTGGACTGAAGCTTTCTTT. Together with reference TRBV5-1 and TRBJ1-1, the CDR3 gives the full variable domain: KAGVTQTPRYLIKTRGQQVTLSCSPISGHRSVSWYQQTPGQGLQFLFEYFSETQRNKGNFPGRFSGRQFSNSRSEMNVSTLELGDSALYLCASSLRDRGWTEAFFGQGTRLTVV.

V and J are TRBV27 and TRBJ1-4, with 9 bases that match TRBD1. This CDR3 spans 13 amino acids. Germline CDR1 is MNHEY and CDR2 is SMNVEV (reference sequence). J lost 8 bases, V lost 4 bases, and 2 bases had no gene match. The CDR3 here is CASSWTGEEKLFF. The CDR3 DNA is TGTGCCAGCAGTTGGACAGGGGAGGAAAAACTGTTTTTT.